This TCR beta chain was recorded in a study of T cells in Graves' hyperthyroidism and ophthalmopathy. Whole-study findings and limits: Most clonotypes expanded in the thyroid (above 0.001) were also present in blood. By a 13 V-J model, ophthalmopathy was set apart from stable hyperthyroidism.

The source material, RNA transcripts, was used to amplify TCR beta CDR3 regions. RT-PCR in the first round (using the HTBI primer set) targeted the TCR CDR3. TCRdb analysed the multiplex PCR reads with MiXCR anew, one entry per CDR3 protein. Seen here are 380,000 or so distinct CDR3 sequences, around an eighth observed once, and the top ten hold less than 25%. Trimming removed 3 bases at V and 6 bases at J, with 9 bases between. Germline V gene lookup returns CDR1 SGHNT and CDR2 YENEEA. There are 14 residues in the CDR3. This clonotype was counted ten times or more. No antigen is known for it. Sequencing was performed on blood. This clonotype originated in a young man with Graves' hyperthyroidism that later progressed to Graves' ophthalmopathy. V usage is TRBV11-3 and J usage is TRBJ1-6; D not resolved. CDR3: CASSLEAFNSPLHF. The CDR3 DNA reads as TGTGCCAGCAGCTTGGAGGCGTTTAATTCACCCCTCCACTTT.